This T cell receptor beta chain was documented in a study of tumor and adjacent non-tumor tissue in lung cancer. The library came from three nested PCR rounds adapted from ARM-PCR protocols. TCRdb passed the multiplex PCR reads through MiXCR, listing each CDR3 protein once. The sample lists around 66,000 distinct CDR3 sequences; 60% to 75% were seen once. About this clonotype itself: One end of the junction does not line up with germline, which may come from a read error.

Germline CDR1 and CDR2: MNHNS and SASEGT. The CDR3 runs 16 residues. This sample's RNA came from whole unsorted tissue. The V gene is TRBV6-1, the J gene TRBJ2-1, with TRBD2 identical over 13 bases. The source material was lung tumor tissue. This receptor was obtained from a man aged 55 to 70 with non-small cell lung cancer. In nucleotides, the CDR3 is TGTGCTAGCAGTGAGCGACTAGCGGGAGGCAACAATGAGCAGTTCTTC. Its translation: CASSERLAGGNNEQFF.